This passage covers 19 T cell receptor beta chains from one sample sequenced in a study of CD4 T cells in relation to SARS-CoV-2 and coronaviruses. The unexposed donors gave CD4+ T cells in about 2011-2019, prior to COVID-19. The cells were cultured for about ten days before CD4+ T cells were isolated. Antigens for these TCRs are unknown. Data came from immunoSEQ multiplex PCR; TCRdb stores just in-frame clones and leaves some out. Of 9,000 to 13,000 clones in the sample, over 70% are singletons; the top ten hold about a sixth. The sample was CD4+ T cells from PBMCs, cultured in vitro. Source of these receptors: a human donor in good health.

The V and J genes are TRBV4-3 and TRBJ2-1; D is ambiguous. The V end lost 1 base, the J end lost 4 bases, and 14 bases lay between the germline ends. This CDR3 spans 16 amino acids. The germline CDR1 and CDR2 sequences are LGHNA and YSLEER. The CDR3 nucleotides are TGCGCCAGCAGCCAAGGTAGTGGTGAACCTTACAATGAGCAGTTCTTC. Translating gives CASSQGSGEPYNEQFF.

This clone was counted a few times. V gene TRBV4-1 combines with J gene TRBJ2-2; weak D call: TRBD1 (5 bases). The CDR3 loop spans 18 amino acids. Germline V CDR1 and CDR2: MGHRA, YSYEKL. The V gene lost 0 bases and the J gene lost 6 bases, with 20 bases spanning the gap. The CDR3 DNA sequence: TGCGCCAGCAGCCAAGAAGTGCTCAGGCCCAGGGTCCCCGGGGAGCTGTTTTTT. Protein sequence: CASSQEVLRPRVPGELFF.

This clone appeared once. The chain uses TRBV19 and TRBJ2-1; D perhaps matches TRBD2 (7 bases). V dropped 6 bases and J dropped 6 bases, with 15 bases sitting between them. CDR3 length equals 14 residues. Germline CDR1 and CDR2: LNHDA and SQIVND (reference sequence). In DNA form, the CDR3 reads TGTGCCAGTAGGTCGCCGGGGGGCCTCAATGAGCAGTTCTTC. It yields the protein CASRSPGGLNEQFF.

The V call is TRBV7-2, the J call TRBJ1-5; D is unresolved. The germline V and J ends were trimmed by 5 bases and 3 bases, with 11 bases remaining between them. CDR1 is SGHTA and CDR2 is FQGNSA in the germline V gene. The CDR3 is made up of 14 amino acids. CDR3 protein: CASSRGLTNQPQHF. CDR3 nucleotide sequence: TGTGCCAGCAGCCGCGGCCTGACCAATCAGCCCCAGCATTTT.

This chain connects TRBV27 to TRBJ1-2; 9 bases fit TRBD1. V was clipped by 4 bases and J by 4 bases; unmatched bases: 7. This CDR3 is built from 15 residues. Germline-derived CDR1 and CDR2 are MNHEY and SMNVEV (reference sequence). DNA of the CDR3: TGTGCCAGCAGTTCGACAGGGGGGGAAGCCTATGGCTACACCTTC. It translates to CASSSTGGEAYGYTF.

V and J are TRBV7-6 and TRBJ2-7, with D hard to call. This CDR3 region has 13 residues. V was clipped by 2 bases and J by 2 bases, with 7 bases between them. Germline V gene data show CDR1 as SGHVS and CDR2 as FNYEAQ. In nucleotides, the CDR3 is TGTGCCAGCAGCTTAACCGAAACCTACGAGCAGTACTTC. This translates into CASSLTETYEQYF.

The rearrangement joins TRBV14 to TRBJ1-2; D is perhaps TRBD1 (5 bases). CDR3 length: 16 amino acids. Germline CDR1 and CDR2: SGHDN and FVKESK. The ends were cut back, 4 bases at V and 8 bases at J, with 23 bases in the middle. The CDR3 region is CASSRFPGSEVKGYTF. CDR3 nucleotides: TGTGCCAGCAGCCGATTCCCAGGGTCCGAAGTTAAAGGCTACACCTTC.

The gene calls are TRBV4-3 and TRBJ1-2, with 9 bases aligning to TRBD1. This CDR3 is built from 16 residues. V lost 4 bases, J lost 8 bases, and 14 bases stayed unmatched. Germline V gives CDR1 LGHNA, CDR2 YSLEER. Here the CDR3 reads CASSRDGDRDLRGYTF. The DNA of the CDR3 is TGCGCCAGCAGCCGCGACGGGGACAGGGACCTGCGGGGCTACACCTTC.

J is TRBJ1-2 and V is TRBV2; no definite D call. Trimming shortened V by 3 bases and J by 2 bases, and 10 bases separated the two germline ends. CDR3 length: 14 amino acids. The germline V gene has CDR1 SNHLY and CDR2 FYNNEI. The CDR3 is CASSDNSINYGYTF. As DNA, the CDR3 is TGTGCCAGCAGTGATAACAGCATAAACTATGGCTACACCTTC.

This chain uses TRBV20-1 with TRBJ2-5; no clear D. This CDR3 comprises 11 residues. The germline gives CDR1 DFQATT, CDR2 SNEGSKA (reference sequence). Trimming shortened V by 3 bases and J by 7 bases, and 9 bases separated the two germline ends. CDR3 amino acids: CSASTSGTQYF. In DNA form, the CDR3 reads TGCAGTGCTAGCACCAGTGGGACCCAGTACTTC.

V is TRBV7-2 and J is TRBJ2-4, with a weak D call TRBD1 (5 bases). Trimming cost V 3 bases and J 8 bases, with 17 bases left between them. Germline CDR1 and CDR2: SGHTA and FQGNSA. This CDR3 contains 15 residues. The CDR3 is CASSFIVGAVDIQYF. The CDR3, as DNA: TGTGCCAGCAGCTTCATCGTTGGGGCGGTGGACATTCAGTACTTC.

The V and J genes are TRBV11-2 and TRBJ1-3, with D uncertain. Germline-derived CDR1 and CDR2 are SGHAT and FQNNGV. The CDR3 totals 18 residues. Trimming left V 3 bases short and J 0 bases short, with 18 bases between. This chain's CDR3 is CASSLLAGRSSSGNTIYF. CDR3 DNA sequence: TGTGCCAGCAGCTTGCTAGCCGGCAGGTCCTCCTCTGGAAACACCATATATTTT. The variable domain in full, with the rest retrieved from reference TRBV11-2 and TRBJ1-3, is EAGVAQSPRYKIIEKRQSVAFWCNPISGHATLYWYQQILGQGPKLLIQFQNNGVVDDSQLPKDRFSAERLKGVDSTLKIQPAKLEDSAVYLCASSLLAGRSSSGNTIYFGEGSWLTVV.

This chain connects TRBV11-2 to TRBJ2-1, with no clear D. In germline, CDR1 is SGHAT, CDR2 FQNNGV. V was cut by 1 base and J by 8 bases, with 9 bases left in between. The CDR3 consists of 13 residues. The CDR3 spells CASSLVRDYEQFF. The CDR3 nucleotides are TGTGCCAGCAGCTTAGTGCGAGATTATGAGCAGTTCTTC.

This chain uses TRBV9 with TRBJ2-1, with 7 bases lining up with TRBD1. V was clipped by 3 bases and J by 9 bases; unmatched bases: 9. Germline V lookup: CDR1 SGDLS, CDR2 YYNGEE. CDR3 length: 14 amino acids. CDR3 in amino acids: CASSAYGTDGEQFF. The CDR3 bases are TGTGCCAGCAGCGCGTACGGGACAGATGGTGAGCAGTTCTTC.

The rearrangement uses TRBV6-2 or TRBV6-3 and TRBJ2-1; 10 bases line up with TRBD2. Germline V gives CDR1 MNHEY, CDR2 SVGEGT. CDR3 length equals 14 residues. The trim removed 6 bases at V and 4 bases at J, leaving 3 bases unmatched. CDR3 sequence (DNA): TGTGCCAGCAGCCCAGCGGGAGGGTACAATGAGCAGTTCTTC. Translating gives CASSPAGGYNEQFF.

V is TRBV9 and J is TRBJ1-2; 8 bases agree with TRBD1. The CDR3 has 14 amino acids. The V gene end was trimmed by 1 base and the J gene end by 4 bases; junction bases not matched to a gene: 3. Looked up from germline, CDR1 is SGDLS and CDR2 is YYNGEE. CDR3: CASSVQGAGYGYTF. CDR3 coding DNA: TGTGCCAGCAGCGTACAGGGGGCGGGCTATGGCTACACCTTC.

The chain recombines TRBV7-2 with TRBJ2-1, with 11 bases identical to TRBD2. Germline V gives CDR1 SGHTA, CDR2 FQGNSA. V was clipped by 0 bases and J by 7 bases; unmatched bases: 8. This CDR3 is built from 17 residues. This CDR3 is CASSLASTSGRWNEQFF. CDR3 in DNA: TGTGCCAGCAGCTTAGCGAGTACTAGCGGGAGATGGAATGAGCAGTTCTTC.

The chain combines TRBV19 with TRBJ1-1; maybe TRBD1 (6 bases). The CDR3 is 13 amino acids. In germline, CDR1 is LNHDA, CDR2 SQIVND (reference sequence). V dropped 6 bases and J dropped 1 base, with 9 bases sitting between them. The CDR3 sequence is CASRTGENTEAFF. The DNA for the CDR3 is TGTGCCAGTAGGACAGGAGAGAACACTGAAGCTTTCTTT.

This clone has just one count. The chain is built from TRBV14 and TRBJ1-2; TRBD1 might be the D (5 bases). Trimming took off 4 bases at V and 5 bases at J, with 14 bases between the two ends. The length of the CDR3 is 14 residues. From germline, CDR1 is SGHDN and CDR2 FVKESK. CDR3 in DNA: TGTGCCAGCAGCCGGGAAGGGGAAAGATATGGCTACACCTTC. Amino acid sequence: CASSREGERYGYTF.